This TCR beta chain is from a study of blood T cell repertoires in COVID-19. Study details: Sample material is recorded as cDNA or gDNA derived from T cells, B-cell-depleted T cells, or PBMCs.

Here immunoSEQ multiplex PCR was the method, and the copy in TCRdb shows in-frame clones only, minus some. The table shows about 200,000 clones, with 80% to 90% occurring only once. Living in under 30 US areas, the participants were between 18 and 89 years of age. V lost 5 bases and J lost 5, with 4 bases in between. CDR1 and CDR2 (germline): SGHTA, FQGNSA. The CDR3 covers 11 residues. The sample comprised PBMCs or T cells enriched from blood (not recorded which). The receptor was isolated from a middle-aged woman with acute COVID-19. The chain is built from TRBV7-2 and TRBJ2-1; D unresolved. The CDR3 nucleotides read TGTGCCAGCAGCGTCAACAATGAGCAGTTCTTC. It translates to CASSVNNEQFF. The whole variable domain, remainder taken from reference TRBV7-2 and TRBJ2-1, is GAGVSQSPSNKVTEKGKDVELRCDPISGHTALYWYRQSLGQGLEFLIYFQGNSAPDKSGLPSDRFSAERTGGSVSTLTIQRTQQEDSAVYLCASSVNNEQFFGPGTRLTVL.